The following is a T cell receptor beta chain sequence with its context. How the authors handled the data: Amplification from reference gene primers served as the basis for estimated nucleated cell counts. Clones were sequenced by immunoSEQ multiplex PCR, and TCRdb holds only the in-frame ones, with some missing. That table gives V, J and clone size, and the DNA gave D and trimming. The sample contains 150,000 to 200,000 clones, roughly 83% of which appear only once. This record belongs to a study of blood T cell repertoires in COVID-19. Study background: Material from acute and convalescent COVID-19 was sourced from the United States, Italy and Spain. T cells, B-cell-depleted T cells, or PBMCs supplied cDNA or gDNA.

The length of the CDR3 is 13 residues. V was pared by 3 bases and J by 4 bases, with 7 bases between. Germline CDR1 SGHVS, CDR2 FQNEAQ. Sequencing was done on a sample of peripheral blood. The sequence was obtained from a woman aged 80 or over with active or convalescent COVID-19. V is TRBV7-8 and J is TRBJ2-1; TRBD2 might be the D (6 bases). CDR3 sequence: CASSFAGYNEQFF. CDR3 nucleotides: TGTGCCAGCAGCTTTGCGGGATACAATGAGCAGTTCTTC.